This record looks at one T cell receptor beta chain sequence and its context. Its target is unknown. PCR involved 60 Vbeta and 13 Jbeta primers. Profiling relied on immunoSEQ multiplex PCR, and the TCRdb table lists in-frame clones only, not all of them. The sample comprises approximately 220,000 clones, around 80% of which are singletons, and roughly 0.7% rests with the top ten. This record comes from a study of cytomegalovirus exposure and HLA in healthy donors. Regarding the study as a whole: Most TCR sequences proved rare, with some public TCRs found in many donors.

The sequence was collected from a boy aged 2 to 10 in good health and CMV-seronegative. The material sequenced was PBMCs.

The CDR3 spells CAWRGQGGQQFF. The CDR3 DNA follows: TGTGCCTGGAGGGGACAGGGGGGCCAGCAGTTCTTC. This chain uses TRBV30 with TRBJ2-1; 11 bases align to TRBD1. The V and J ends lost 3 bases and 11 bases, in that order; junction bases with no gene match: 3. Per germline, CDR1 GTSNPN and CDR2 SVGIG (reference sequence). This CDR3 spans 12 amino acids. Full variable domain (outside the CDR3, taken from reference TRBV30 and TRBJ2-1): SQTIHQWPATLVQPVGSPLSLECTVEGTSNPNLYWYRQAAGRGLQLLFYSVGIGQISSEVPQNLSASRPQDRQFILSSKKLLLSDSGFYLCAWRGQGGQQFFGPGTRLTVL.